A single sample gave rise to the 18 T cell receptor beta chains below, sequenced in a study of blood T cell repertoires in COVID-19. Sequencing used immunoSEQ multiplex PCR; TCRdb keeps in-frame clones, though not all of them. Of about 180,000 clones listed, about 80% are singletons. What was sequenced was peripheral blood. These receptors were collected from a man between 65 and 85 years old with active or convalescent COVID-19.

CDR3 nucleotides: TGCGCCAGCAGCTCCTCGGCGGGGGCGAGCAATTCACCCCTCCACTTT. Amino acids: CASSSSAGASNSPLHF. The chain is built from TRBV5-1 and TRBJ1-6; TRBD1 might be the D (6 bases). The length of the CDR3 is 16 residues. The germline CDR1 and CDR2 sequences are SGHRS and YFSETQ. The V end lost 3 bases, the J end lost 7 bases, and 17 bases lay between the germline ends.

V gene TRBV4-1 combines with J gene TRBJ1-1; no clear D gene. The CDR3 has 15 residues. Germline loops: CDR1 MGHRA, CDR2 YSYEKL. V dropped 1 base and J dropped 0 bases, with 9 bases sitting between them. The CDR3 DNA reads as TGCGCCAGCAGCCAAGTGGGGAGCATGAACACTGAAGCTTTCTTT. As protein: CASSQVGSMNTEAFF.

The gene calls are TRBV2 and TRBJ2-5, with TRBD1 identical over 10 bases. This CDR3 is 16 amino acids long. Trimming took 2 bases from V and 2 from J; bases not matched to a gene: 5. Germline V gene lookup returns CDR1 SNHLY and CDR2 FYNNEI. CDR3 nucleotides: TGTGCCAGCAGTGAACCCCCGGGACAGGGGCAAGAGACCCAGTACTTC. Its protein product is CASSEPPGQGQETQYF.

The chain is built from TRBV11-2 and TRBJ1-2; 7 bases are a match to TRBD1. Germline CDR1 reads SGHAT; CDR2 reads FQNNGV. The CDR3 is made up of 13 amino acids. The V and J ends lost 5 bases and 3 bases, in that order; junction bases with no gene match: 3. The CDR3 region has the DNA TGTGCCAGCAGCCCGGGGACAGACTATGGCTACACCTTC. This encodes CASSPGTDYGYTF. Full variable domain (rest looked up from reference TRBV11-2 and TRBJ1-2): EAGVAQSPRYKIIEKRQSVAFWCNPISGHATLYWYQQILGQGPKLLIQFQNNGVVDDSQLPKDRFSAERLKGVDSTLKIQPAKLEDSAVYLCASSPGTDYGYTFGSGTRLTVV.

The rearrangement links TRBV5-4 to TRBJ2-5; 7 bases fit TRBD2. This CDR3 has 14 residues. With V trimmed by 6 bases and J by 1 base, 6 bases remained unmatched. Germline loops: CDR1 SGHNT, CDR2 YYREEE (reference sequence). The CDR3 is CASTLSGIQETQYF. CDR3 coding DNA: TGTGCCAGCACCCTCAGCGGGATCCAAGAGACCCAGTACTTC.

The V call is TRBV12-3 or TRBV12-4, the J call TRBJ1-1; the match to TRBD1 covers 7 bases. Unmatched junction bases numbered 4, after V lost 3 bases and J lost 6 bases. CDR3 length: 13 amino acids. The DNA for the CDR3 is TGTGCCAGCAGTTTTCGACAGGGAGCTGAAGCTTTCTTT. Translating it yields CASSFRQGAEAFF.

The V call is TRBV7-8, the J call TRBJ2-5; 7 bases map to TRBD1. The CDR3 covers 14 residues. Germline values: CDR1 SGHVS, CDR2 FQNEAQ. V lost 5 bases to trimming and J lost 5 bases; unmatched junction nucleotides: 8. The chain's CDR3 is CASSHTGDRETQYF. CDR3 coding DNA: TGTGCCAGCAGCCATACAGGGGATCGGGAGACCCAGTACTTC.

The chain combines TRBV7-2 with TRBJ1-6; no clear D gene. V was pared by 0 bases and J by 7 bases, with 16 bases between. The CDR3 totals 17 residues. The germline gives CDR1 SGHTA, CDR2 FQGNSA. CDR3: CASSLAFRVMANSPLHF. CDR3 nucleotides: TGTGCCAGCAGCTTAGCTTTTCGGGTAATGGCGAATTCACCCCTCCACTTT.

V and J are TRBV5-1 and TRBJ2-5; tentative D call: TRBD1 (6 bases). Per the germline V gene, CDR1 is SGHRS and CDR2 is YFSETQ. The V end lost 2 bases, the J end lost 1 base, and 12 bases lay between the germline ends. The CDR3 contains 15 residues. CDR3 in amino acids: CASSLIGTSQETQYF. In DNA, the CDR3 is TGCGCCAGCAGCTTAATCGGGACATCCCAAGAGACCCAGTACTTC.

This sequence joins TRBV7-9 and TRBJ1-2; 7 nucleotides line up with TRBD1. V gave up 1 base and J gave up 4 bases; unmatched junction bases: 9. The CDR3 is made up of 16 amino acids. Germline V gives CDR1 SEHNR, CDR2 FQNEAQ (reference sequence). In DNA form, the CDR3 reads TGTGCCAGCAGCTTAGATGGAGACAGGGCTTCCTATGGCTACACCTTC. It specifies CASSLDGDRASYGYTF. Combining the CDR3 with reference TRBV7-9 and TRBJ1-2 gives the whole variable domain DTGVSQNPRHKITKRGQNVTFRCDPISEHNRLYWYRQTLGQGPEFLTYFQNEAQLEKSRLLSDRFSAERPKGSFSTLEIQRTEQGDSAMYLCASSLDGDRASYGYTFGSGTRLTVV.

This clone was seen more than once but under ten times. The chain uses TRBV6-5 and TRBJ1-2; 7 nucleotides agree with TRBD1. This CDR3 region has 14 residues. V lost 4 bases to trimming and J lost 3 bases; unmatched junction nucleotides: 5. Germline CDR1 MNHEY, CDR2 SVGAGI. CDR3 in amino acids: CASSFRQGDYGYTF. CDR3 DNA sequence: TGTGCCAGCAGTTTTAGGCAGGGGGACTATGGCTACACCTTC.

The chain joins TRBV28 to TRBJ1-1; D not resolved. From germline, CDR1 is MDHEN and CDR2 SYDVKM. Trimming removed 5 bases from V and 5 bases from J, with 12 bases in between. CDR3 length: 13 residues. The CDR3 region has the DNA TGTGCCAGCAGTGAGGGCCTGGTGACTGAAGCTTTCTTT. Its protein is CASSEGLVTEAFF.

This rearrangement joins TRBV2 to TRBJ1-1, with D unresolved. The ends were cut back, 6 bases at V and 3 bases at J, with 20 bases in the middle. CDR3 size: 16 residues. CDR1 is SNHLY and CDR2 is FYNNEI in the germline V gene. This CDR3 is CASSATGVPRDTEAFF. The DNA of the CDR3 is TGTGCCAGCAGCGCCACCGGGGTCCCAAGGGACACTGAAGCTTTCTTT.

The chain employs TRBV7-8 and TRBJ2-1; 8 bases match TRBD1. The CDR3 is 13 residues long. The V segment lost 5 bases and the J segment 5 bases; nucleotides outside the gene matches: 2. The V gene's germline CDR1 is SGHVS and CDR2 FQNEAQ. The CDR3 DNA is TGTGCCAGCAGCCCGGGACAGGACAATGAGCAGTTCTTC. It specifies CASSPGQDNEQFF.

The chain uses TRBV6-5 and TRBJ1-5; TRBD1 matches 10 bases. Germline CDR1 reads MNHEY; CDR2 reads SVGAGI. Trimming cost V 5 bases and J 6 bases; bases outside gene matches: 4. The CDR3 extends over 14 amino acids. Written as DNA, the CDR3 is TGTGCCAGCAGTCGACAGGGGGCGTCTCAGCCCCAGCATTTT. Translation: CASSRQGASQPQHF.

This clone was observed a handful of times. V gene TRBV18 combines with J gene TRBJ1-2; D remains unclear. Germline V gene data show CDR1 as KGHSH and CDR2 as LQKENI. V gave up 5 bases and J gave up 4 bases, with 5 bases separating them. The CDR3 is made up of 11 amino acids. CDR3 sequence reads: CASSAGYGYTF. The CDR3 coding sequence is TGTGCCAGCTCAGCGGGCTATGGCTACACCTTC.

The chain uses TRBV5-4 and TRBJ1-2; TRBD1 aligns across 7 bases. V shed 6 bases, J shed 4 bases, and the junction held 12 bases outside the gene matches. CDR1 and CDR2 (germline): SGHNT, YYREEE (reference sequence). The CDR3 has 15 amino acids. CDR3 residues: CASNPTQGMAYGYTF. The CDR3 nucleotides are TGTGCCAGCAACCCCACACAGGGGATGGCCTATGGCTACACCTTC.

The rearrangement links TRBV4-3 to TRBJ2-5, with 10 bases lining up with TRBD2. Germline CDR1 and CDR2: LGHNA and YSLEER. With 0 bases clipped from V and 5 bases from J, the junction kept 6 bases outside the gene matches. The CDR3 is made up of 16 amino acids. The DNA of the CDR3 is TGCGCCAGCAGCCAAGAAGCTAGCGGGGGTTGGGAGACCCAGTACTTC. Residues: CASSQEASGGWETQYF.